The 16 T cell receptor beta chains given below trace back to one sample, sequenced in a study of human T cells and chemical hapten exposure. Stated time point: pre-sensitization, week 0. Treatment denoted: therapeutic diphenylcyclopropenone sensitization with weekly scalp DPC. TCRdb re-called the RACE reads with MiXCR, one entry per CDR3 protein. This table holds around 330,000 distinct CDR3 sequences, over 5% found once. The sample consisted of whole blood, taken in connection with sensitization to the hapten diphenylcyclopropenone (DPC). Receptor source: a woman aged 18-35 years with alopecia areata. Some clones in this sample may be carry-over from other donors' samples.

This clonotype was detected a few times. The chain joins TRBV6-5 to TRBJ1-2; D not certain. V lost 6 bases and J 4 bases, leaving 15 bases between the germline ends. Germline V lookup: CDR1 MNHEY, CDR2 SVGAGI. The CDR3 has 14 residues. Here the CDR3 reads CASSFKPKGYGYTF. The DNA of the CDR3 is TGTGCCAGCAGCTTCAAACCAAAAGGCTATGGCTACACCTTC.

The CDR3 spells CASSPRQVTDTQYF. Written as DNA, the CDR3 is TGTGCCAGCTCACCGAGACAGGTCACAGATACGCAGTATTTT. This chain links TRBV18 with TRBJ2-3; D perhaps matches TRBD1 (6 bases). The germline gives CDR1 KGHSH, CDR2 LQKENI. The CDR3 consists of 14 residues. V shed 3 bases and J shed 2 bases, with 9 bases lying between them.

The chain has TRBV5-1 and TRBJ1-1; possible D gene TRBD1, 6 bases. Trimming left V 4 bases short and J 1 base short, with 20 bases between. The CDR3 is made up of 17 amino acids. Germline values: CDR1 SGHRS, CDR2 YFSETQ. CDR3: CASSPGTPPGGNTEAFF. In DNA, the CDR3 is TGCGCCAGCAGCCCCGGGACACCACCGGGAGGGAACACTGAAGCTTTCTTT.

This clonotype was found a few times. V usage is TRBV5-8 and J usage is TRBJ1-5; no definite D call. Looked up from germline, CDR1 is SGHTS and CDR2 is YDEGEE. The V end lost 5 bases, the J end lost 4 bases, and 16 bases lay between the germline ends. The CDR3 sequence is 15 residues long. The CDR3 DNA reads as TGTGCCAGCAGATATCGAGGAGGCGGGAATCAGCCCCAGCATTTT. The encoded protein is CASRYRGGGNQPQHF.

This clonotype was seen a handful of times. The rearrangement joins TRBV6-5 to TRBJ2-7; TRBD2 agrees at 10 bases. The CDR3 consists of 15 residues. V lost 2 bases and J lost 6; bases outside the gene matches: 7. CDR1 and CDR2 (germline): MNHEY, SVGAGI. The CDR3 region has the DNA TGTGCCAGCAGTTACCCAGCGGGGGGGCCGACCGAGCAGTACTTC. Its translation is CASSYPAGGPTEQYF.

This clonotype was recorded many times. The V gene is TRBV20-1, the J gene TRBJ2-2; D remains ambiguous. V gave up 1 base and J gave up 0 bases, with 6 bases separating them. This CDR3 is 14 amino acids long. CDR1 is DFQATT and CDR2 is SNEGSKA in the germline V gene (reference sequence). The CDR3 here is CSARGGTNTGELFF. The CDR3 coding sequence is TGCAGTGCTAGAGGCGGAACGAACACCGGGGAGCTGTTTTTT.

The rearrangement joins TRBV14 to TRBJ2-5; D gene unclear. The CDR3 contains 13 residues. Germline V gene lookup returns CDR1 SGHDN and CDR2 FVKESK. Trimming stripped 0 bases from V and 5 bases from J, with 7 bases between. The CDR3 is CASSQDVYETQYF. As DNA, the CDR3 is TGTGCCAGCAGCCAAGACGTTTATGAGACCCAGTACTTC.

This clonotype was recorded at least ten times. The chain recombines TRBV5-6 with TRBJ1-4, with TRBD1 matching over 9 bases. CDR3 length: 18 amino acids. V trimming: 0 bases; J trimming: 3 bases; junction bases outside the gene matches: 9. Germline CDR1 and CDR2: SGHDT and YYEEEE. CDR3 sequence reads: CASSLAPQGAWANEKLFF. The CDR3 bases are TGTGCCAGCAGCTTGGCCCCACAGGGGGCGTGGGCTAATGAAAAACTGTTTTTT.

J is TRBJ2-5 and V is TRBV6-6; 7 bases are shared with TRBD1. The V gene end was trimmed by 5 bases and the J gene end by 4 bases; junction bases not matched to a gene: 7. The CDR3 contains 14 residues. Germline loops: CDR1 MNHNY, CDR2 SVGAGI (reference sequence). The CDR3 sequence is CASSTGTELETQYF. DNA for the CDR3: TGTGCCAGCAGTACCGGGACAGAGCTAGAGACCCAGTACTTC.

The chain carries TRBV6-1 and TRBJ2-2; 11 nucleotides line up with TRBD1. The J segment lost 6 bases and the V segment lost 6 bases, leaving 3 bases of the junction unmatched. This CDR3 contains 14 residues. The V gene's germline CDR1 is MNHNS and CDR2 SASEGT. The CDR3 is CASRGTGGPGELFF. In DNA form, the CDR3 reads TGTGCCAGCAGGGGGACAGGGGGTCCCGGGGAGCTGTTTTTT.

This sequence joins TRBV7-2 and TRBJ1-4; D remains ambiguous. The germline gives CDR1 SGHTA, CDR2 FQGNSA. Trimming took 1 base from V and 0 from J, leaving 9 bases between them. The CDR3 contains 16 residues. CDR3 DNA sequence: TGTGCCAGCAGCTTAGACGATCGAGCAACTAATGAAAAACTGTTTTTT. Its translation: CASSLDDRATNEKLFF.

Note on this clonotype: A clone one base away is much larger, so this may be a read error. The chain combines TRBV6-5 with TRBJ1-2, with TRBD1 as a possible D gene (5 bases). The length of the CDR3 is 13 residues. Germline V gene sequence: CDR1 MNHEY, CDR2 SVGAGI. The germline V and J ends were trimmed by 5 bases and 6 bases, with 13 bases remaining between them. The CDR3 loop reads CASSARQYHGYTF. In DNA form, the CDR3 reads TGTGCCAGCAGTGCAAGACAGTACCATGGCTACACCTTC.

This clonotype was observed many times. V is TRBV9 and J is TRBJ2-7; no reliable D call. V lost 0 bases to trimming and J lost 2 bases, with 9 bases between them. The CDR3 consists of 14 residues. CDR1 and CDR2 (germline): SGDLS, YYNGEE. CDR3 residues: CASSVGKSAYEQYF. The CDR3 bases are TGTGCCAGCAGCGTAGGGAAGAGTGCCTACGAGCAGTACTTC.

This clonotype has ten or more counts. The chain links TRBV7-9 to TRBJ2-3; D call uncertain. This CDR3 spans 14 amino acids. The V gene lost 5 bases and the J gene lost 3 bases, with 12 bases spanning the gap. Germline V lookup: CDR1 SEHNR, CDR2 FQNEAQ (reference sequence). CDR3 DNA sequence: TGTGCCAGCAGCCTTGATTGGGGTACAGATACGCAGTATTTT. Its protein product is CASSLDWGTDTQYF.

This clonotype has more than one count but fewer than ten. This rearrangement joins TRBV29-1 to TRBJ1-2, with D possibly matching TRBD1 (5 bases). CDR1 and CDR2 from the germline V gene are SQVTM and ANQGSEA. Trimming cost V 6 bases and J 4 bases, with 12 bases left between them. There are 12 residues in the CDR3. CDR3 sequence: CSVGERGYGYTF. DNA for the CDR3: TGCAGCGTGGGGGAGAGGGGCTATGGCTACACCTTC.

The V and J genes are TRBV20-1 and TRBJ2-7; unclear D gene. The CDR3 runs 13 residues. V gave up 3 bases and J gave up 7 bases, with 16 bases separating them. Germline CDR1 is DFQATT and CDR2 is SNEGSKA (reference sequence). This CDR3 is CSARDHRILEQYF. For the CDR3, the DNA is TGCAGTGCTAGGGACCACCGAATACTGGAGCAGTACTTC.